The next 7 T cell receptor beta chains were all read from a single sample in a study of somatic mutations in cytotoxic T cells in rheumatoid arthritis. Clones were sequenced by immunoSEQ multiplex PCR, and TCRdb holds only the in-frame ones, with some missing. Among 6,500 to 7,000 clones listed, around 75% were seen once. The specimen was CD8+ T cells sorted from blood. These receptors were obtained from a woman aged 55-70 years in good health.

This chain uses TRBV7-2 with TRBJ2-1; TRBD2 agrees at 7 bases. Germline V gene data show CDR1 as SGHTA and CDR2 as FQGNSA. The CDR3 has 15 residues. V lost 5 bases to trimming and J lost 1 base; unmatched junction nucleotides: 5. CDR3 in amino acids: CASSISGDSYNEQFF. The CDR3 region has the DNA TGTGCCAGCAGCATCAGCGGGGATTCCTACAATGAGCAGTTCTTC.

The genes are TRBV10-2 and TRBJ2-7; possible D gene TRBD1, 6 bases. Trimming shortened V by 1 base and J by 1 base, and 14 bases separated the two germline ends. The CDR3 length is 16 residues. Looked up from germline, CDR1 is WSHSY and CDR2 is SAAADI. CDR3 amino acids: CASSEWGLDRSYEQYF. DNA for the CDR3: TGCGCCAGCAGTGAGTGGGGTTTGGACAGATCCTACGAGCAGTACTTC.

J is TRBJ1-3 and V is TRBV2; 9 positions agree with TRBD1. Germline-derived CDR1 and CDR2 are SNHLY and FYNNEI. This CDR3 has 15 amino acids. V shed 7 bases and J 2 bases; nucleotides not matched to a gene: 6. Here the CDR3 reads CASKRDRVAGNTIYF. The CDR3 nucleotides are TGTGCCAGCAAGAGGGACAGGGTGGCTGGAAACACCATATATTTT. Supplemented by reference TRBV2 and TRBJ1-3, the full variable domain reads EPEVTQTPSHQVTQMGQEVILRCVPISNHLYFYWYRQILGQKVEFLVSFYNNEISEKSEIFDDQFSVERPDGSNFTLKIRSTKLEDSAMYFCASKRDRVAGNTIYFGEGSWLTVV.

The chain links TRBV5-8 to TRBJ2-7; D may be TRBD2 (6 bases). This CDR3 region has 12 residues. Germline V gene lookup returns CDR1 SGHTS and CDR2 YDEGEE. V was cut by 2 bases and J by 9 bases, with 12 bases left in between. CDR3 sequence reads: CASSFRGAGQYF. The CDR3 nucleotides are TGTGCCAGCAGCTTTCGGGGAGCGGGGCAGTACTTC.

This clone appeared a few times. The chain couples TRBV5-4 to TRBJ1-2; D is perhaps TRBD1 (5 bases). CDR1 is SGHNT, CDR2 YYREEE, per germline (reference sequence). Trimming shortened V by 2 bases and J by 0 bases, and 8 bases separated the two germline ends. The CDR3 length is 14 residues. This chain's CDR3 is CASSFKGANYGYTF. The DNA of the CDR3 is TGTGCCAGCAGCTTTAAAGGGGCTAACTATGGCTACACCTTC.

The chain recombines TRBV6-6 with TRBJ2-2; D unresolved. The germline gives CDR1 MNHNY, CDR2 SVGAGI (reference sequence). Trimming left V 1 base short and J 7 bases short, with 10 bases between. The CDR3 loop spans 14 amino acids. The CDR3 region has the DNA TGTGCCAGCAGTTACTTGATACTCCTCGGGGAGCTGTTTTTT. This codes for CASSYLILLGELFF.

The chain combines TRBV10-1 with TRBJ2-1; D call uncertain. With 0 bases removed from V and 12 bases from J, the gap between germline ends came to 21 bases. Germline V gives CDR1 WNHNN, CDR2 SYGVQD (reference sequence). CDR3 length equals 16 residues. CDR3 residues: CASSESETRDGVVQFF. As DNA, the CDR3 is TGCGCCAGCAGTGAGTCGGAGACCCGCGACGGCGTCGTGCAGTTCTTC.